Detailed here is one T cell receptor (beta chain). The antigen is unknown. The CDR3 is made up of 14 amino acids. The V end lost 2 bases, the J end lost 5 bases, and 9 bases lay between the germline ends. Germline values: CDR1 SGHTA, CDR2 FQGNSA. TCRdb's copy holds only in-frame clones and misses some; the assay was immunoSEQ multiplex PCR. In the table there are 50,000 or so clones, 75% to 90% of which are singletons. This sample was included in a study of vaccination effects on CD4 cells after COVID-19. Study conclusions and caveats: Early post-infection timepoints were missing from the study, which also had few convalescent patients. Late post-vaccination, clones induced by infection and those induced by vaccine underwent marked clonal contraction.

Antigen-specific CD4+ T cell clonotypes were called by their expansion after viral peptide-pool culture in ViraFEST. With 10 days of culture completed, CD4+ T cells were isolated. Every well got over 1.5 million PBMC, which were grown with about 9.2 IU/ml IL-2 and about 9.7 ug/ml peptides. On both days 3 and 7, half of the culture medium was replaced with IL-2 medium. The source of this sequence is a human donor who received a COVID-19 vaccine. The source was CD4+ T cells from PBMCs cultured with HCoV-229E spike peptides, collected before COVID-19 vaccination. The J gene is TRBJ2-2, the V gene TRBV7-2; D call uncertain. Here the CDR3 reads CASSLSRTTGELFF. The CDR3 coding sequence is TGTGCCAGCAGCTTATCGCGAACGACCGGGGAGCTGTTTTTT.